This T cell receptor (beta chain) came from a study of vaccination effects on CD4 cells after COVID-19. V was shortened by 5 bases and J by 0 bases, with 8 bases between the two germline ends. There are 13 residues in the CDR3. Per germline, CDR1 ENHRY and CDR2 SYGVKD. Isolating CD4+ T cells followed less than 12 days of culture. This clone is a singleton in its sample. Its antigen is as yet unknown. Sequencing used immunoSEQ multiplex PCR; TCRdb keeps in-frame clones, though not all of them. The repertoire holds approximately 45,000 clones, with roughly 72% as singletons. Findings and limits, study-wide: New vaccine-induced clones dominated post-vaccine spike-reactive clones in convalescents. The study, lacking early post-infection timepoints, had few convalescent patients.

Sequences were derived from CD4+ T cells from PBMCs cultured without peptide, sampled before COVID-19 vaccination. The TCR originated in a human donor who had a prior SARS-CoV-2 infection. This sequence joins TRBV10-3 and TRBJ2-7, with D tentatively TRBD1 (6 bases). The CDR3 nucleotides are TGTGCCATCAGTCGACAGGACTCCTACGAGCAGTACTTC. Residues: CAISRQDSYEQYF.